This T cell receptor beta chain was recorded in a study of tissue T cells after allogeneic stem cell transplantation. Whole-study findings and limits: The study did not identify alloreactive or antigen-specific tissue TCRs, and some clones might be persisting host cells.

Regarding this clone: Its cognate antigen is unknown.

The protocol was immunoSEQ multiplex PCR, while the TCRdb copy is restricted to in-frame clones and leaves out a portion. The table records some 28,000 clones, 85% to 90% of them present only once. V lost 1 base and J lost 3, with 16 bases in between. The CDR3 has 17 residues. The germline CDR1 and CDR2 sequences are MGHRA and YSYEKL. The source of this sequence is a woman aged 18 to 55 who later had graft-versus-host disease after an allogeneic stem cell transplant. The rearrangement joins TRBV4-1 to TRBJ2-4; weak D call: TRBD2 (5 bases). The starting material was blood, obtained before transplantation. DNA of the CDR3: TGCGCCAGCAGCCAAGTGGCCCTGGGAGCGAGCAAAAACATTCAGTACTTC. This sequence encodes CASSQVALGASKNIQYF.